The clone carrying this TCR beta chain was found a few times. This entry belongs to a study of response to subunit inactivated influenza vaccine. Germline V CDR1 and CDR2: SEHNR, FQNEAQ (reference sequence). This CDR3 has 15 amino acids. V was pared by 5 bases and J by 6 bases, with 2 bases of the junction left unmatched. MiXCR was run by TCRdb on the RT-PCR reads, yielding one entry per CDR3 protein. The sample has hundreds of thousands of distinct CDR3 sequences; approximately 14% are singletons. The chain carries TRBV7-9 and TRBJ2-3, with 16 bases lining up with TRBD2. The receptor was derived from a man aged 50-59 years who received an inactivated influenza vaccine. Sequenced here: PBMCs from blood, sampled 14 to 15 days before vaccination. The CDR3: CASSGTSGRVDTQYF. CDR3 DNA: TGTGCCAGCAGCGGGACTAGCGGGAGGGTGGATACGCAGTATTTT.